This entry is about one T cell receptor beta chain. The data are from a study of cytomegalovirus exposure and HLA in healthy donors. In the PCR, 60 Vbeta and 13 Jbeta primers were used. TCRdb's copy holds only in-frame clones and misses some; the assay was immunoSEQ multiplex PCR. Of 200,000 to 250,000 clones listed, roughly 80% were seen once; the top ten hold about 1.7%. The CDR3 has 14 residues. V lost 1 base, J lost 6 bases, and 9 bases lay in between. CDR1 is LNHDA, CDR2 SQIVND, per germline (reference sequence). The sequence was collected from a man aged 45-60 years in good health and CMV-seronegative. Sequencing used PBMCs. The chain is built from TRBV19 and TRBJ2-2; D is perhaps TRBD2 (6 bases). The CDR3 sequence is CASSIAPGAGELFF. In DNA form, the CDR3 reads TGTGCCAGTAGTATAGCCCCGGGGGCCGGGGAGCTGTTTTTT.